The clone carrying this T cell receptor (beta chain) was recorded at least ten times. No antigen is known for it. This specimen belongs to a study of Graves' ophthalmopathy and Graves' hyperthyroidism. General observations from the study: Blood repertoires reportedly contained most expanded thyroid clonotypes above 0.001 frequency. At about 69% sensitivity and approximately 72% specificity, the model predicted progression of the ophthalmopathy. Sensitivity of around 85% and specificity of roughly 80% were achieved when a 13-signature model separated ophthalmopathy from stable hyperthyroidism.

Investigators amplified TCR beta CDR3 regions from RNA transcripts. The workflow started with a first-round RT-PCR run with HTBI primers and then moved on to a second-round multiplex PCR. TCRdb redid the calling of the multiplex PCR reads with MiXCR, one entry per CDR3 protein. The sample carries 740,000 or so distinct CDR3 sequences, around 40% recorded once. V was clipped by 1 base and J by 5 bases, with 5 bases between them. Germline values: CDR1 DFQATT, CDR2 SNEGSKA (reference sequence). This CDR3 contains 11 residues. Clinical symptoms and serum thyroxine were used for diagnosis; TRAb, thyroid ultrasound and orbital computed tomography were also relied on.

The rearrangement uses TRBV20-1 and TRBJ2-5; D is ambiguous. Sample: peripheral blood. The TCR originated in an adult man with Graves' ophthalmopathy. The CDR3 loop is CSARVVETQYF. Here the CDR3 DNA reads TGCAGTGCTAGAGTCGTTGAGACCCAGTACTTC.